This T cell receptor (beta chain) emerged from a study of T cell changes during pregnancy in multiple sclerosis. Data came from immunoSEQ multiplex PCR; TCRdb stores just in-frame clones and leaves some out. The sample shows over 90,000 clones, around 93% of them seen only once. V shed 6 bases and J 3 bases; nucleotides not matched to a gene: 11. CDR3 length: 16 amino acids. Germline assignment: CDR1 SGHVS and CDR2 FQNEAQ. The rearrangement uses TRBV7-8 and TRBJ2-3; 8 bases fit TRBD1. The clonotype comes from a female donor with multiple sclerosis, enrolled in a pregnancy study. The sequenced sample was peripheral blood, obtained before pregnancy. CDR3 bases: TGTGCCAGCAGGTATAGCTGGGACAGGAGTACAGATACGCAGTATTTT. Translating gives CASRYSWDRSTDTQYF.